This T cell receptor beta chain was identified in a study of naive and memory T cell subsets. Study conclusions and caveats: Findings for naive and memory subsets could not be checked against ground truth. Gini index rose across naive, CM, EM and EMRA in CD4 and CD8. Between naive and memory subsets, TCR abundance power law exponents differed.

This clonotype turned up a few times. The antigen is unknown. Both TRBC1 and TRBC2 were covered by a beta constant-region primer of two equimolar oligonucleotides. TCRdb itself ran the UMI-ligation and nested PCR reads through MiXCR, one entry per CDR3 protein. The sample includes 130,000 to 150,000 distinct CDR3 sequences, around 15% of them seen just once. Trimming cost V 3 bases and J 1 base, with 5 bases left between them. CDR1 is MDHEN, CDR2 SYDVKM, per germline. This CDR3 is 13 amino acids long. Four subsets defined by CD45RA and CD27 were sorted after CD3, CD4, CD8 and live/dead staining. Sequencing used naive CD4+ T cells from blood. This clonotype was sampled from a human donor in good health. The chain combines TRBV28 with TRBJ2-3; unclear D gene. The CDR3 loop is CASSFPRTDTQYF. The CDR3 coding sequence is TGTGCCAGCAGTTTTCCCCGCACAGATACGCAGTATTTT.